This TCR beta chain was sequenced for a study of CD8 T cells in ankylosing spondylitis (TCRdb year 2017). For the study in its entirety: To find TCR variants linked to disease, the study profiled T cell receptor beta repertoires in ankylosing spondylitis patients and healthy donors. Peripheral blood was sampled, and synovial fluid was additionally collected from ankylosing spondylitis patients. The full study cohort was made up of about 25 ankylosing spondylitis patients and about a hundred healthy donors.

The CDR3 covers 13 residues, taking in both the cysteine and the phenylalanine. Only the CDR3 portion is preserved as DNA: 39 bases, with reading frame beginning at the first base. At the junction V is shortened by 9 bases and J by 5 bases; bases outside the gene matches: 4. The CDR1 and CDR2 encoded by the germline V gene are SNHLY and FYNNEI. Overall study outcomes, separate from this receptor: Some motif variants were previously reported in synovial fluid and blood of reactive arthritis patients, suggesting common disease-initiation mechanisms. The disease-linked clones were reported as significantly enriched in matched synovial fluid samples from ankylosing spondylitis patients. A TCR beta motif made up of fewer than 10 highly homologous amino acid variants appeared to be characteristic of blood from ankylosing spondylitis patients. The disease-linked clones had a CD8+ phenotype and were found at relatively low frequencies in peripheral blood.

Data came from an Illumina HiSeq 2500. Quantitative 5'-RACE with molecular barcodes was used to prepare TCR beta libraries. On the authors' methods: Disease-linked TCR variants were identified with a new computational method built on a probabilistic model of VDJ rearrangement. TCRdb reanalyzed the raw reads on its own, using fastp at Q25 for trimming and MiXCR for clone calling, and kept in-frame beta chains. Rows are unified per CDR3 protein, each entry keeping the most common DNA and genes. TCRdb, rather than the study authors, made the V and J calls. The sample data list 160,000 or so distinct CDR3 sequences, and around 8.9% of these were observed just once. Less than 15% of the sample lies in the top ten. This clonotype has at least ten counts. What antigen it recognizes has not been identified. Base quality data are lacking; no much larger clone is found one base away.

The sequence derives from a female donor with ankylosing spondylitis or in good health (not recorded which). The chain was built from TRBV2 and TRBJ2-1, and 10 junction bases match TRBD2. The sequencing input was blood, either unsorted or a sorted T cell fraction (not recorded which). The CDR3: CARGTSENNEQFF. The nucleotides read TGTGCCAGGGGGACTAGCGAAAACAATGAGCAGTTCTTC.